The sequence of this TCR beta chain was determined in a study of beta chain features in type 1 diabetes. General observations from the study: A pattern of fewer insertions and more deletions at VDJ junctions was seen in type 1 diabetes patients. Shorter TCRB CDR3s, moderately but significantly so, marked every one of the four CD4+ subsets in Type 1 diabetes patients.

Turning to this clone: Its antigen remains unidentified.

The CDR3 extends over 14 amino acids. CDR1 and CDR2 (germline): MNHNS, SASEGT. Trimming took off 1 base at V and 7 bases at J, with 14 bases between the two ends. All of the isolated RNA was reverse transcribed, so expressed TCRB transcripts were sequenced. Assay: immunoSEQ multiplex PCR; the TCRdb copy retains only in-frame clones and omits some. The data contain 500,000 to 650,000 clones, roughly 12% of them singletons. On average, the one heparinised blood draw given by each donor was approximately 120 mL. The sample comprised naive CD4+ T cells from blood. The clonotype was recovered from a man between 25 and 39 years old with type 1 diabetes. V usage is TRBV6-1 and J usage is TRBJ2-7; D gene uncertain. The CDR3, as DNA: TGTGCCAGCAGTGAAGGACACCACTCCGGGGAGCAGTACTTC. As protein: CASSEGHHSGEQYF.